The clone carrying this TCR beta chain was picked up one time. The germline gives CDR1 MDHEN, CDR2 SYDVKM. Trimming took 8 bases from V and 5 from J; bases not matched to a gene: 14. The length of the CDR3 is 15 residues. These data come from a study of blood T cell repertoires in COVID-19. On the study more broadly: Acute and convalescent COVID-19 specimens originated in the United States, Italy and Spain.

The method was immunoSEQ multiplex PCR; TCRdb's version includes in-frame clones alone and lacks a portion of them. The repertoire holds about 64,000 clones, with approximately 91% as singletons. This receptor was obtained from a human donor in a cohort sampled during active COVID-19. The source material was peripheral blood. The chain links TRBV28 to TRBJ2-7; 8 nucleotides agree with TRBD1. Here the CDR3 DNA reads TGTGCCAGCGGGGATCCCGGACAGGGTCTCCACGAGCAGTACTTC. Translating gives CASGDPGQGLHEQYF.